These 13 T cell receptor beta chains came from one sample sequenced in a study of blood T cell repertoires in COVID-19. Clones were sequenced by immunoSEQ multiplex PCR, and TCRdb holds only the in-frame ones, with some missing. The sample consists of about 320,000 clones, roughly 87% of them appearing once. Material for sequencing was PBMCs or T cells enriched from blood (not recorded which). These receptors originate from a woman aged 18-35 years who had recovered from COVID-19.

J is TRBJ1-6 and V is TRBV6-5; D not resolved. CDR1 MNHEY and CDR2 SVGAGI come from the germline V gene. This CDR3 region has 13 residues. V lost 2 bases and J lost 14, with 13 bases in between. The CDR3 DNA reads TGTGCCAGCAGTTACGAGGCCCGATTGGCCCTCCACTTT. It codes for CASSYEARLALHF.

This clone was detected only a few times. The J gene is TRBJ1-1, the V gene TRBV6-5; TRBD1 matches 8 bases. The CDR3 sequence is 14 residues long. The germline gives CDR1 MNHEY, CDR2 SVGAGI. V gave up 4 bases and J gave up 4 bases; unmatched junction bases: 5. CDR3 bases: TGTGCCAGCAGTTTACAGGGGGGTTTCACTGAAGCTTTCTTT. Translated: CASSLQGGFTEAFF.

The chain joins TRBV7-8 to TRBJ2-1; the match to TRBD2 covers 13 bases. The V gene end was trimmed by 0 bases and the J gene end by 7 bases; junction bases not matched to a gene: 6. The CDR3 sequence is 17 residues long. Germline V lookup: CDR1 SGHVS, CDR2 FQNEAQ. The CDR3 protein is CASSLAGLAGLQNEQFF. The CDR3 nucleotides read TGTGCCAGCAGCTTAGCGGGACTAGCGGGACTCCAGAATGAGCAGTTCTTC.

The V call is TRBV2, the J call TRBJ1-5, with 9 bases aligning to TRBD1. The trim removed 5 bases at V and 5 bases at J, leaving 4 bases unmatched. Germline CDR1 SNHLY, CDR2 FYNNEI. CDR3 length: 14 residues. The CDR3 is CASSSTGGHQPQHF. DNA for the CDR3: TGTGCCAGCAGTTCGACAGGGGGGCATCAGCCCCAGCATTTT. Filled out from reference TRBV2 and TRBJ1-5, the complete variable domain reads EPEVTQTPSHQVTQMGQEVILRCVPISNHLYFYWYRQILGQKVEFLVSFYNNEISEKSEIFDDQFSVERPDGSNFTLKIRSTKLEDSAMYFCASSSTGGHQPQHFGDGTRLSIL.

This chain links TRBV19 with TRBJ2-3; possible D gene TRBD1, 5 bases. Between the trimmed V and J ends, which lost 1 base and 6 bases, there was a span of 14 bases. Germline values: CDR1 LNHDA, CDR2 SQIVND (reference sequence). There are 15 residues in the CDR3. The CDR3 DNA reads TGTGCCAGTAGTATAGCTTCAGGGTTTACCGATACGCAGTATTTT. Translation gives CASSIASGFTDTQYF.

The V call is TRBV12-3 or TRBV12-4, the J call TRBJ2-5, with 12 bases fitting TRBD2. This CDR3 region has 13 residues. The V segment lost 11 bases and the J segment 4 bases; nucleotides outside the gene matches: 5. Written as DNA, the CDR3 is TGTGCCTCGACTAGCGGGAGTCGAGAGACCCAGTACTTC. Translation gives CASTSGSRETQYF.

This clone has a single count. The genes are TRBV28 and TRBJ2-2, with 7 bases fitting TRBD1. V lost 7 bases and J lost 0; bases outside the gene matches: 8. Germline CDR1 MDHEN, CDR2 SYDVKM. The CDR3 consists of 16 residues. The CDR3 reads CASTPRGQSNTGELFF. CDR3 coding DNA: TGTGCCAGCACCCCTAGGGGGCAGTCGAACACCGGGGAGCTGTTTTTT. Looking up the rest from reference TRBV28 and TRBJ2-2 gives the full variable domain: DVKVTQSSRYLVKRTGEKVFLECVQDMDHENMFWYRQDPGLGLRLIYFSYDVKMKEKGDIPEGYSVSREKKERFSLILESASTNQTSMYLCASTPRGQSNTGELFFGEGSRLTVL.

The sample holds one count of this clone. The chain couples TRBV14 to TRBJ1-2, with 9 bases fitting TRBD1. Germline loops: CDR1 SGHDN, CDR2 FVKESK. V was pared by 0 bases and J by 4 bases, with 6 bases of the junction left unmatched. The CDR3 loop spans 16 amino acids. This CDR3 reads CASSQELTGGGYGYTF. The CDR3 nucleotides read TGTGCCAGCAGCCAAGAATTGACAGGGGGGGGCTATGGCTACACCTTC.

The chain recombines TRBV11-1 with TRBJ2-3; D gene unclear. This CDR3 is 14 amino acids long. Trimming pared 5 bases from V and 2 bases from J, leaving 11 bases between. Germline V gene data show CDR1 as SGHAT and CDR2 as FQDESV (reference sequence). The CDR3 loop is CASSSDLYTDTQYF. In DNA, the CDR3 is TGTGCCAGCAGCAGCGACTTGTACACAGATACGCAGTATTTT. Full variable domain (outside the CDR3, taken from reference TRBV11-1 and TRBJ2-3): EAEVAQSPRYKITEKSQAVAFWCDPISGHATLYWYRQILGQGPELLVQFQDESVVDDSQLPKDRFSAERLKGVDSTLKIQPAELGDSAMYLCASSSDLYTDTQYFGPGTRLTVL.

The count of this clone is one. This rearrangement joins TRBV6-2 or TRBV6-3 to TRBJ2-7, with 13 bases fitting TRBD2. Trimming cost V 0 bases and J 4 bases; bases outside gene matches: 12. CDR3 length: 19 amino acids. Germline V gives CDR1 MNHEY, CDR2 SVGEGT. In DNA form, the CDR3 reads TGTGCCAGCAGTTACTCGTTCACTGGACTAGCGGGAGATAGTTACGAGCAGTACTTC. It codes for CASSYSFTGLAGDSYEQYF.

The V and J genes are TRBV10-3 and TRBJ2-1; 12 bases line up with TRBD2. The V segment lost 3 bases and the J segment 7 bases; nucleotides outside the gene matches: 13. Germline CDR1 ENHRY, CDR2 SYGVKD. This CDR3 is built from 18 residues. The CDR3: CAISDSDLAGGSGNEQFF. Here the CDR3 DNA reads TGTGCCATCAGTGACTCCGACCTAGCGGGAGGGTCGGGGAATGAGCAGTTCTTC.

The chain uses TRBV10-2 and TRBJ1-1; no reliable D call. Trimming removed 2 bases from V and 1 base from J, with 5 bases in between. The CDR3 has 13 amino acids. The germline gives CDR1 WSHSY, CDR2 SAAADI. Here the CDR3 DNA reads TGCGCCAGCAGTGAGCAAGCGAACACTGAAGCTTTCTTT. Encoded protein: CASSEQANTEAFF.

DNA for the CDR3: TGTGCCAGCAGCGTAGAGGGGGCGAATAATTCACCCCTCCACTTT. Translated, it gives CASSVEGANNSPLHF. V and J are TRBV9 and TRBJ1-6, with 7 nucleotides matching TRBD1. The CDR3 totals 15 residues. CDR1 and CDR2 (germline): SGDLS, YYNGEE. Losses at the gene ends were 0 bases for V and 5 bases for J; bases not matched to a gene: 2.